The entry below describes one TCR beta chain. No antigen is known for it. Nothing much larger sits one base from this clone, and base qualities are not available. This entry is derived from a study of cytomegalovirus exposure and HLA in healthy donors (dated by TCRdb to about 2017). At the level of the whole study: An earlier analysis of approximately 590 of the donors reported 250 to 300 Gb of sequence data and roughly 100 million unique TCR beta sequences from some 180 million T cells. Donor age, sex, ethnicity and CMV serostatus were compiled together with the repertoire data. A later genetic analysis used genome-wide SNP genotypes for about three fifths of the roughly 700 donors, treating that subset as a discovery cohort. Five DR-DQ haplotypes were treated as single units for association and clustering because of strong linkage in the cohort. To study patterns of TCR occurrence, a later analysis re-analyzed previously published TCR beta repertoires from 700 or so donors and added high-resolution HLA genotyping. Among 398 genotyped donors of the cohort, an average of roughly 240,000 unique TCR beta nucleotide sequences were sequenced per donor, roughly a sixth of them non-productive. Along with the approximately 700-subject first cohort, a separate validation cohort of around 110 different subjects was used. The study aimed to test whether cataloging public T cell receptors could reveal signatures of past pathogen exposure. All discovery cohort repertoires had been generated using a single sequencing platform. Around 300 gigabases of sequencing data and tens of millions of unique TCR sequences were included in an early release covering about 700 HLA-typed donors. HLA typing covered class I and class II loci at four-digit resolution. Of the 300 to 450 genotyped donors, 65% to 90% fell in the genetic ancestry cluster associated with self-reported Caucasian donors. Rather than drawing on any new phenotypic data, the later analysis identified candidate immune exposures from TCR beta sequences and the way those sequences occurred across donors. Using immunosequencing, the study profiled T cell repertoires from fewer than 700 subjects and related those repertoires to cytomegalovirus serostatus. In an earlier analysis of roughly 540 of the donors, high-throughput TCR beta sequencing was used to judge whether each TCR beta V gene segment behaved as functional or pseudogenic. The number of typed donors differed by locus: roughly 629-630 for A, B, C, DRB1 and DQB1; approximately 530 for DQA1; some 610 for DPA1; and around 470 for DPB1. To predict cytomegalovirus infection status, the study combined high-throughput TCR immunosequencing, statistical association of individual TCRs with disease status, and machine learning. What the authors observed across the whole study: The classifier was reported to diagnose cytomegalovirus status with high specificity and sensitivity in both the original cohort and the validation cohort. In a later analysis, several top co-occurrence clusters were reported to appear linked to parvovirus B19, influenza, CMV and Epstein-Barr virus. In an earlier analysis of a few hundred of the donors, most TCR beta V segments were observed in productive rearrangements about 87% or about 30% of the time, broadly matching IMGT annotations. A further reported finding was that TCR beta sequences accurately predicted the HLA-A and HLA-B alleles for most subjects in the first cohort. Compared with the 666-donor mean, donors in an Asian-associated ancestry cluster had fewer N-insertions in productive TCRs, according to a later genetic analysis. Specific HLA alleles were associated with 16,951 TCR beta sequences at a false discovery rate of 0.05 in a later analysis. The authors suggested that the approach could potentially be extended to other disease states and immunological phenotypes. Some IMGT-functional V segments, including TRBV6-2 and TRBV6-3, could not be told apart with the 87-base-pair reads, so those segments were excluded. The only immune exposure information available for the cohort was CMV serostatus. A group of highly shared sequence variants was considered likely to be a technical artifact of the sequencing pipeline. In vitro tests confirmed that a few of the cytomegalovirus-associated TCR beta chains recognize cytomegalovirus antigens. When HLA alleles, especially DR and DQ, strongly co-occurred, attributing TCR associations to individual alleles was difficult. V-gene and J-gene trimming of TCR beta chains was associated with a missense DCLRE1C variant in a later genetic analysis, and the association was replicated in an independent cohort. The cohort was sequenced for TCR beta chains only, and without alpha or paired-chain data the features that could be detected were limited. In a later analysis, TCR association rates were found to vary across HLA loci, with the most associated TCRs seen for DRB1 alleles and the fewest for HLA-C alleles. Correlated functional status among segregating V segments might reflect linkage disequilibrium, but an unknown experimental factor could not be ruled out. Because HLA typing was unavailable for some donors at each locus, only the typed subset was used in association tests. While some public TCRs were present in many individuals, most TCR sequences turned up only very rarely across donors. Because counts were too low, seventeen rarely observed V segments, including chromosome 9 orphons, were excluded from the earlier analysis of several hundred of the donors. In a later analysis, most CMV-associated TCR beta chains were found to appear HLA-restricted, with HLA associations seemingly driven largely by CMV exposure. In a later analysis, HLA-associated TCR beta chains were found to be more clonally expanded and to have lower generation probabilities than equally common non-associated chains. Sequencing depth was assumed to be roughly uniform across donors in the presence/absence analyses, though that assumption may not hold. In the study, 150 to 200 TCR beta chains were listed as associated with cytomegalovirus.

At the junction V is shortened by 9 bases and J by 4 bases, with 24 bases in between. The CDR3 sequence holds 16 residues, the cysteine and phenylalanine included. Only the CDR3 DNA is retained, 48 bases long and in frame from the first base. Taken from the germline V gene (reference sequence), the CDR1 and CDR2 loops are LNHDA and SQIVND. Libraries were built with the immunoSEQ multiplex PCR assay. For the multiplex PCR, a mixture combining 60 forward primers for TCR Vbeta segments and 13 reverse primers for TCR Jbeta segments was used. Amplification of the CDR3 region of rearranged TCR beta genes was performed with a multiplex PCR assay on genomic DNA. The amplified TCR beta libraries were sequenced on the Illumina HiSeq System as 87-base-pair reads. In the authors' own workflow: A later analysis tallied 75 million to 95 million unique TCR beta chains across the roughly 610 repertoires, and approximately 9.9 million of those chains were shared by two or more donors. Raw reads were error-corrected and collapsed into unique sequences by a nearest-neighbor algorithm in which closely related sequences were merged to remove PCR and sequencing errors. V, D and J gene segments were assigned by aligning CDR3 sequences to IMGT reference sequences. For a sequence to be retained, at least a six-nucleotide match to both a V gene segment and a J gene segment was required. Rearrangements were classified as productive when the CDR3 lacked stop codons and remained in frame with V and J, and all other rearrangements were classified as non-productive. CDR3 was defined according to IMGT convention as the region running from the second conserved V-encoded cysteine to the conserved J-encoded phenylalanine. The earlier analysis of some 540 of the donors excluded any sequence lacking an unambiguous match to a single V gene segment. An earlier analysis of fewer than 750 of the donors classified V segments as functional when productive rearrangements were above 56.7% and as segregating when the standard deviation between donors was above 5%. A statistical classification framework was built for diagnosing cytomegalovirus status from the catalog of TCR beta chain sequences. In a later analysis, TCR nucleotide sequences were compared against IMGT/GENE-DB human TR gene sequences so that V and J genes could be assigned. In a later analysis, CDR3 sequences and most-parsimonious VDJ recombination scenarios were assigned using the TCRdist pipeline. In a later analysis, every TCR beta chain was defined by the combination of its CDR3 amino acid sequence and its V-gene family, and reads without a unique V-gene family were dropped. As a way to deal with suspected cross-contamination and a sequencing artifact, a later analysis dropped nearly 600 nucleotide sequences that were highly shared and had low generation probability. In a later analysis, a clonal expansion index for each public chain was calculated from normalized within-repertoire ranks of inferred template counts. Generation probabilities in a later analysis came from a VDJ recombination model fitted to out-of-frame rearrangements, and those results were checked against IGoR. Hypergeometric tests were used in a later analysis to score TCR-TCR, TCR-HLA and TCR-CMV co-occurrence, with a repertoire-size bias correction applied to the TCR pairs. A later analysis estimated false discovery rates by permuting HLA or CMV assignments 20 times. In a later analysis, co-occurring TCRs were grouped using DBSCAN, with TCRdist sequence similarity added in when clustering inside HLA-allele-positive subsets. Co-occurrence clustering excluded repertoires with fewer than 30,000 or more than 120,000 public chains, plus five with anomalous nucleotide sharing. TCRdb obtained this table from immuneACCESS and retained in-frame rearrangements with V and J assigned. These tables miss some clones; where compared with another copy, unresolved V genes account for less than half of the shortfall, and the remainder is unexplained. Clone size and the V and J calls come from that table; the DNA yielded D and trimming. The table for this sample lists some 170,000 clones; 81% of them were counted only once. The ten largest make up 4.9% of the sample.

In total, roughly 670 healthy bone marrow donors made up the cohort. Cohort members were all nominally healthy when sampled, although unrecorded immune exposures were likely present. The donor tested CMV seropositive and was one of the 289 seropositive cohort members. Each donor provided a peripheral blood sample, and peripheral blood mononuclear cells were used for TCR beta sequencing. Genomic DNA extraction from the blood cell samples was performed with the Qiagen DNeasy Blood Extraction Kit. This receptor was obtained from a woman younger than 30 in good health and CMV-seropositive. The rearrangement combines TRBV19 with TRBJ1-2, with no reliable assignment of the D segment. The sample taken for sequencing was PBMCs. The CDR3 region: CASNREGGGPLYGYTF. Here is the DNA: TGTGCCAGCAACCGTGAGGGTGGAGGGCCCCTCTATGGCTACACCTTC.